This T cell receptor beta chain was sequenced during a study of beta chain features in type 1 diabetes. The wider study: Cell yields, gender and age were comparable in patients and healthy donors. Findings and limits, study-wide: The study notes PCR might favor shorter templates equally in patients and controls.

The whole isolated RNA underwent reverse transcription, so sequencing captured expressed TCRB transcripts. Data came from immunoSEQ multiplex PCR; TCRdb stores just in-frame clones and leaves some out. The profile covers 450,000 to 600,000 clones, with around 30% appearing a single time and 0.05% to 0.07% taken by the ten largest. The length of the CDR3 is 16 residues. The V segment lost 5 bases and the J segment 8 bases; nucleotides outside the gene matches: 10. Germline V CDR1 and CDR2: SEHNR, FQNEAQ (reference sequence). Concerning this clone: The antigen is not known.

The clonotype originates from a man younger than 30 in good health. The rearrangement uses TRBV7-9 and TRBJ2-1, with 12 positions matching TRBD2. The sample taken for sequencing was naive CD4+ T cells from blood. The DNA of the CDR3 is TGTGCCAGCAGCCCCCGTCGACTAGCGGGAGAGGATGAGCAGTTCTTC. Its translation: CASSPRRLAGEDEQFF.